This T cell receptor beta chain comes out of a study of response to subunit inactivated influenza vaccine. To note about this clonotype: The antigen is not known.

Study-wide results and caveats: Authors suggested that a seasonal influenza vaccination recruits few new T cells each time.

Germline V lookup: CDR1 MNHNS, CDR2 SASEGT. The CDR3 runs to 13 residues. V was pared by 6 bases and J by 4 bases, with 11 bases between. TCRdb re-derived calls from the RT-PCR reads in MiXCR, one entry per CDR3 protein. Of about 570,000 distinct CDR3 sequences detected, around 10% appear once; the ten largest clones hold roughly 9.6%. The sample also formed part of further work on T cells expressing NK-cell markers. This second study says: Synthesis of TCR beta cDNA relied on 5'RACE template switching carrying UMIs. Anti-gamma-delta TCR antibody use in several experiments restricted sorting to alpha-beta TCR T cells. Where several donors were concerned, these clonotypes also led the CD3+CD56-NKG2C+ fraction.

This sample comprised PBMCs from blood, obtained on the day of vaccination. The receptor's source is a man between 45 and 60 years old who received an inactivated influenza vaccine. The chain uses TRBV6-1 and TRBJ2-3; D is undetermined. The chain's CDR3 is CASRANGADTQYF. In DNA form, the CDR3 reads TGTGCCAGCAGGGCAAATGGTGCAGATACGCAGTATTTT.